Presented here are 11 T cell receptor beta chains from one specimen sequenced in a study of OX40 agonist ivuxolimab in advanced cancers. The protocol was immunoSEQ multiplex PCR, while the TCRdb copy is restricted to in-frame clones and leaves out a portion. The table lists around 80,000 clones, about 90% of them singletons. This specimen was CD4+ or CD8+ T cells sorted from blood, taken in a trial of the OX40 agonist ivuxolimab. These receptors were taken from an adult with an advanced solid tumor such as melanoma, head and neck, liver or kidney cancer.

The rearrangement uses TRBV5-4 and TRBJ1-2; tentatively, D is TRBD1 (5 bases). V lost 2 bases to trimming and J lost 7 bases, with 15 bases between them. This CDR3 is built from 14 residues. The germline gives CDR1 SGHNT, CDR2 YYREEE (reference sequence). CDR3 DNA: TGTGCCAGCAGCTTAGCAGGGAAGGGGCTTGGCTACACCTTC. It codes for CASSLAGKGLGYTF. Full variable domain (missing parts from reference TRBV5-4 and TRBJ1-2): ETGVTQSPTHLIKTRGQQVTLRCSSQSGHNTVSWYQQALGQGPQFIFQYYREEENGRGNFPPRFSGLQFPNYSSELNVNALELDDSALYLCASSLAGKGLGYTFGSGTRLTVV.

The chain joins TRBV10-3 to TRBJ2-1, with TRBD2 identical over 9 bases. CDR3 length: 15 amino acids. Looked up from germline, CDR1 is ENHRY and CDR2 is SYGVKD. The junction had 7 bases not matched to a gene; V was cut back by 10 bases and J by 0 bases. CDR3 in amino acids: CATSSGASSYNEQFF. Written as DNA, the CDR3 is TGTGCCACCTCTAGCGGGGCCAGCTCCTACAATGAGCAGTTCTTC.

V gene TRBV19 combines with J gene TRBJ2-5; 8 nucleotides match TRBD1. Trimming removed 4 bases from V and 5 bases from J; junction bases left unmatched: 6. CDR3 length: 14 residues. Germline CDR1 is LNHDA and CDR2 is SQIVND (reference sequence). CDR3 nucleotide sequence: TGTGCCAGTAGTACCCAGGGGGCAAGGGAGACCCAGTACTTC. This sequence encodes CASSTQGARETQYF. Combining the CDR3 with reference TRBV19 and TRBJ2-5 gives the whole variable domain DGGITQSPKYLFRKEGQNVTLSCEQNLNHDAMYWYRQDPGQGLRLIYYSQIVNDFQKGDIAEGYSVSREKKESFPLTVTSAQKNPTAFYLCASSTQGARETQYFGPGTRLLVL.

This clone was counted a few times. At one boundary the junction diverges from the germline segment, which might be a read error. The V gene is TRBV7-9, the J gene TRBJ2-7, with TRBD2 as a possible D gene (5 bases). CDR1 is SEHNR and CDR2 is FQNEAQ in the germline V gene (reference sequence). This CDR3 is 11 amino acids long. As DNA, the CDR3 is TGTGCCAGCAGCCTAGCAGGAGAGCAGTACTTC. This gives the protein CASSLAGEQYF.

This chain uses TRBV7-2 with TRBJ1-3; D is unresolved. CDR1 is SGHTA and CDR2 is FQGNSA in the germline V gene. V was cut by 5 bases and J by 0 bases, with 8 bases left in between. The CDR3 runs 14 residues. The chain's CDR3 is CASSLDPSGNTIYF. For the CDR3, the DNA is TGTGCCAGCAGCCTCGACCCCTCTGGAAACACCATATATTTT. The full variable domain, completed using reference TRBV7-2 and TRBJ1-3, is GAGVSQSPSNKVTEKGKDVELRCDPISGHTALYWYRQSLGQGLEFLIYFQGNSAPDKSGLPSDRFSAERTGGSVSTLTIQRTQQEDSAVYLCASSLDPSGNTIYFGEGSWLTVV.

The chain carries TRBV27 and TRBJ1-5; unclear D gene. With 10 bases removed from V and 0 bases from J, the gap between germline ends came to 22 bases. From germline, CDR1 is MNHEY and CDR2 SMNVEV (reference sequence). The CDR3 spans 17 residues. The CDR3 coding sequence is TGTGCCACGTACGCGTCCGGGCCGAGCTATAGCAATCAGCCCCAGCATTTT. This translates into CATYASGPSYSNQPQHF.

V is TRBV6-6 and J is TRBJ2-7, with D unresolved. The CDR3 loop spans 14 amino acids. Germline CDR1 is MNHNY and CDR2 is SVGAGI (reference sequence). With 10 bases removed from V and 2 bases from J, the gap between germline ends came to 18 bases. For the CDR3, the DNA is TGTGCCACCGCCCCAGGCGAGATCGCCTACGAGCAGTACTTC. Its translation is CATAPGEIAYEQYF.

V gene TRBV9 combines with J gene TRBJ2-3; unclear D gene. Germline lookup yields CDR1 SGDLS and CDR2 YYNGEE. The CDR3 length is 16 residues. V lost 5 bases and J lost 2, with 18 bases in between. DNA for the CDR3: TGTGCCAGCAGTGTAATAACCGGCCCCAACACAGATACGCAGTATTTT. Amino acids: CASSVITGPNTDTQYF.

V is TRBV7-2 and J is TRBJ1-5; 10 bases are shared with TRBD1. V shed 6 bases and J 9 bases; nucleotides not matched to a gene: 8. The germline V gene has CDR1 SGHTA and CDR2 FQGNSA. The CDR3 covers 14 residues. The CDR3 DNA reads as TGTGCCAGCAGTCCCGGGACAGGGGTGTTGCCCCAGCATTTT. It translates to CASSPGTGVLPQHF.

The table lists this clone with a few counts. The gene calls are TRBV28 and TRBJ2-1, with 13 bases identical to TRBD2. Germline-derived CDR1 and CDR2 are MDHEN and SYDVKM. The CDR3 totals 14 residues. V was pared by 8 bases and J by 9 bases, with 7 bases of the junction left unmatched. The CDR3 here is CASCRLAGGSEQFF. DNA for the CDR3: TGTGCCAGCTGTCGACTAGCGGGAGGTAGTGAGCAGTTCTTC.

The V and J genes are TRBV7-9 and TRBJ2-2; D might be TRBD1 (6 bases). The CDR3 contains 14 residues. Germline assignment: CDR1 SEHNR and CDR2 FQNEAQ (reference sequence). V lost 7 bases and J lost 3, with 12 bases in between. The CDR3 sequence: CASTLTGDTGELFF. As DNA, the CDR3 is TGTGCCAGCACCCTGACAGGCGACACCGGGGAGCTGTTTTTT.